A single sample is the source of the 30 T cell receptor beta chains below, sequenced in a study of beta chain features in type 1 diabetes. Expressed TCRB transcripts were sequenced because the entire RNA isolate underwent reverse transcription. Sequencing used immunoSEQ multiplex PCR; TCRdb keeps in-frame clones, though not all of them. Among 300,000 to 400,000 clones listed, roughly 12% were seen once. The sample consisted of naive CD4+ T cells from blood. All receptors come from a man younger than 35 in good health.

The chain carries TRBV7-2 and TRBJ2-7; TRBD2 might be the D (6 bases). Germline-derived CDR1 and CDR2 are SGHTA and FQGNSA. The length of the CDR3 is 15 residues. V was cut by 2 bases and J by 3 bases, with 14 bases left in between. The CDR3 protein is CASSLTSGLSYEQYF. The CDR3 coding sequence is TGTGCCAGCAGCTTAACTTCGGGACTTAGCTACGAGCAGTACTTC.

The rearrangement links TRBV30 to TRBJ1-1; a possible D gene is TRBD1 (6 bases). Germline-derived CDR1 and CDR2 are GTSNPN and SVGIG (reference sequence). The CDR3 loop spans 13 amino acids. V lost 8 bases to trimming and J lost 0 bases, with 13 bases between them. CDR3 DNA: TGTGCCCTAAACAGGGTCATGAACACTGAAGCTTTCTTT. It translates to CALNRVMNTEAFF.

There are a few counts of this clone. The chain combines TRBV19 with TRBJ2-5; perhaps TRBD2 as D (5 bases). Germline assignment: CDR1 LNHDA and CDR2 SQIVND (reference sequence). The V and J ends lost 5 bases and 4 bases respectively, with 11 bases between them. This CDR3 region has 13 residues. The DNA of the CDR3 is TGTGCCAGTAGTCAAGAGGGTCGAGAGACCCAGTACTTC. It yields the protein CASSQEGRETQYF.

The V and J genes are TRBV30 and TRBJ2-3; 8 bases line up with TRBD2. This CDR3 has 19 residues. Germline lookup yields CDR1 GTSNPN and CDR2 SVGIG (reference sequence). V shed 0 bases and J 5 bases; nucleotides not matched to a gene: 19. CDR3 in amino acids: CAWSVRRAKSGGFLDTQYF. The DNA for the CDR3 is TGTGCCTGGAGTGTAAGACGGGCGAAGAGCGGGGGATTTTTAGATACGCAGTATTTT.

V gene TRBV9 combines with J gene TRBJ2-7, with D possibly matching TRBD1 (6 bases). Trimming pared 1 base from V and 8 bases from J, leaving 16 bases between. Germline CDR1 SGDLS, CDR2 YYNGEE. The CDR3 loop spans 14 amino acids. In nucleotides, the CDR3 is TGTGCCAGCAGCGTAAATGACAGGAGAGAAAAGCAGTACTTC. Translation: CASSVNDRREKQYF.

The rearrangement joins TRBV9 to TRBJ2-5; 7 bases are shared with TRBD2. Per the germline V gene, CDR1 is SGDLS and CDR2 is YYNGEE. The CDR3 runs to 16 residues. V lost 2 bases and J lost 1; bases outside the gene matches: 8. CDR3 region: CASSVASGAGQETQYF. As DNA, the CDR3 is TGTGCCAGCAGCGTCGCCAGCGGGGCTGGCCAAGAGACCCAGTACTTC.

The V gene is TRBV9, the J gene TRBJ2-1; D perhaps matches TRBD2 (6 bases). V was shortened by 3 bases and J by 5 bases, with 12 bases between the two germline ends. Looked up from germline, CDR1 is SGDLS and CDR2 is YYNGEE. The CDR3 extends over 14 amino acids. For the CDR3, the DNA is TGTGCCAGCAGCGCGACCGGAGGGAACAATGAGCAGTTCTTC. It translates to CASSATGGNNEQFF.

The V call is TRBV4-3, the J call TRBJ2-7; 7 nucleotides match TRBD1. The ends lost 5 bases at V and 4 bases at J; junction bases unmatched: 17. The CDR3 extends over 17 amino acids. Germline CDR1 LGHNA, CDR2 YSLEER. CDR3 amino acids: CASSAEGKTGTVYEQYF. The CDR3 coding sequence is TGCGCCAGCAGCGCCGAGGGGAAAACCGGGACAGTGTACGAGCAGTACTTC.

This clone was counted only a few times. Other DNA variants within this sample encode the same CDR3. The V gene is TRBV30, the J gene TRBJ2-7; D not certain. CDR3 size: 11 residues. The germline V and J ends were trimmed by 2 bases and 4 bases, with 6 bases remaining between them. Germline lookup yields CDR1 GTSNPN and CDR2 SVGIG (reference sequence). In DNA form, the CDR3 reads TGTGCCTGGAGTCCACAGTACGAGCAGTACTTC. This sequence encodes CAWSPQYEQYF.

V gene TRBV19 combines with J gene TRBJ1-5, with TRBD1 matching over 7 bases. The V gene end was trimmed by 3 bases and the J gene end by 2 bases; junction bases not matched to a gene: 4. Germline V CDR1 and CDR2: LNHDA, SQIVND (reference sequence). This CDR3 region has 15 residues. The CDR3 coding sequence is TGTGCCAGTAGTATTGGAGGGGGCGGCAATCAGCCCCAGCATTTT. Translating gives CASSIGGGGNQPQHF.

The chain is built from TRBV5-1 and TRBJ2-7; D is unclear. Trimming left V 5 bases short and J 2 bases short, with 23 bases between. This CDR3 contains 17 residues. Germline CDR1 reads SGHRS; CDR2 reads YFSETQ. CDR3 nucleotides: TGCGCCAGCAGTCCCTCTTCCCCGGTCACCATAACCTACGAGCAGTACTTC. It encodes CASSPSSPVTITYEQYF.

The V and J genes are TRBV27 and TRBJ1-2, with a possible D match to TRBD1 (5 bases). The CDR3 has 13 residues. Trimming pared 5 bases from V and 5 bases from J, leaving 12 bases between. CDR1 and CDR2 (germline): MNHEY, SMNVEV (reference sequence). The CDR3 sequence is CASSRGVRYGYTF. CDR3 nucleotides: TGTGCCAGCAGTCGGGGGGTTCGGTATGGCTACACCTTC.

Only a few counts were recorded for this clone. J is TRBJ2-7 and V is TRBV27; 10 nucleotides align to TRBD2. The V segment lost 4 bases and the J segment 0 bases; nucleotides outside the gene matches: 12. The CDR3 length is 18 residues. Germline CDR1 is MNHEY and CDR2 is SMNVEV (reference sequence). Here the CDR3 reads CASSSDPSLAGGSYEQYF. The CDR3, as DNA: TGTGCCAGCAGTTCCGACCCCTCTTTAGCGGGAGGCTCCTACGAGCAGTACTTC.

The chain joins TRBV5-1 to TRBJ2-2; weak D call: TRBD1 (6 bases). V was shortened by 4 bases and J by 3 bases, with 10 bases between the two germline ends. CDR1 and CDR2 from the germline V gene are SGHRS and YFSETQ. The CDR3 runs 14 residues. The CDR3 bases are TGCGCCAGCAGCGCACAGGGAGACACCGGGGAGCTGTTTTTT. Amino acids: CASSAQGDTGELFF.

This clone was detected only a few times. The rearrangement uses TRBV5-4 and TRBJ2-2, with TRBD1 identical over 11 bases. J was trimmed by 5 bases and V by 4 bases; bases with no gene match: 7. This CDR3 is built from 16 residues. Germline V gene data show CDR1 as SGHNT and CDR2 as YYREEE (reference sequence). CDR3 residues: CASSRLDRGRTGELFF. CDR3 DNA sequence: TGTGCCAGCAGCCGTCTGGACAGGGGGCGAACCGGGGAGCTGTTTTTT. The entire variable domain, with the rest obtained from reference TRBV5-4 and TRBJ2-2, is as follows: ETGVTQSPTHLIKTRGQQVTLRCSSQSGHNTVSWYQQALGQGPQFIFQYYREEENGRGNFPPRFSGLQFPNYSSELNVNALELDDSALYLCASSRLDRGRTGELFFGEGSRLTVL.

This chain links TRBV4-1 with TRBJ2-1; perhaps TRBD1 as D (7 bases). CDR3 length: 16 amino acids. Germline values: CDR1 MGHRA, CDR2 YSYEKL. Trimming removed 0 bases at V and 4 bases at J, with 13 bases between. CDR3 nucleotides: TGCGCCAGCAGCCAAGATTGGGCGGGACAGTACAATGAGCAGTTCTTC. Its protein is CASSQDWAGQYNEQFF.

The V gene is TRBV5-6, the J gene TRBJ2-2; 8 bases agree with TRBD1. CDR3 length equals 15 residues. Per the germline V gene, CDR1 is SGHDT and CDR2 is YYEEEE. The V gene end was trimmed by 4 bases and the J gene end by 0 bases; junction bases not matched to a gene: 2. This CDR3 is CASSTTGANTGELFF. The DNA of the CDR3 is TGTGCCAGCAGCACGACAGGGGCGAACACCGGGGAGCTGTTTTTT.

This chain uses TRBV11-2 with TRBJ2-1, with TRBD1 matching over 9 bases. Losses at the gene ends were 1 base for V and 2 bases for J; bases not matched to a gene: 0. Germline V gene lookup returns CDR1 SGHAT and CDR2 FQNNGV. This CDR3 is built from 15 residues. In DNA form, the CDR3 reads TGTGCCAGCAGCTTAGGGGACAGGGCCTACAATGAGCAGTTCTTC. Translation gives CASSLGDRAYNEQFF.

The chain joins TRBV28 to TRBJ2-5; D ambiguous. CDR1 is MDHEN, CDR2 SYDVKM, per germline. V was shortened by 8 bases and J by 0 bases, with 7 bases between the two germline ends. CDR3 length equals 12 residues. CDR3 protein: CASAEDQETQYF. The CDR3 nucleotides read TGTGCCAGCGCCGAGGACCAAGAGACCCAGTACTTC.

CDR3 amino acids: CASGRYNEQFF. The CDR3 DNA is TGTGCCAGCGGCAGATACAATGAGCAGTTCTTC. The rearrangement joins TRBV6-5 to TRBJ2-1; no reliable D call. From germline, CDR1 is MNHEY and CDR2 SVGAGI. The V end was cut by 8 bases, the J end by 4 bases, with 6 bases between. This CDR3 has 11 amino acids.

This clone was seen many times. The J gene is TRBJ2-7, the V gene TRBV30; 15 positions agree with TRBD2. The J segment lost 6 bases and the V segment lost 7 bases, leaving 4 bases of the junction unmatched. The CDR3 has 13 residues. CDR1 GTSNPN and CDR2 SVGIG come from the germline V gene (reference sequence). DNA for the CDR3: TGTGCCTCGGGACTAGCGGGAGGTGGCGAGCAGTACTTC. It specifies CASGLAGGGEQYF.

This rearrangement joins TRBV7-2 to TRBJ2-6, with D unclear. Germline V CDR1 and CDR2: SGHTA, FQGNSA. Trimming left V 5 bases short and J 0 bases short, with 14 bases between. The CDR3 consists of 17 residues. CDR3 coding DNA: TGTGCCAGCAGCATGATCTACAGAGTCTCTGGGGCCAACGTCCTGACTTTC. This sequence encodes CASSMIYRVSGANVLTF.

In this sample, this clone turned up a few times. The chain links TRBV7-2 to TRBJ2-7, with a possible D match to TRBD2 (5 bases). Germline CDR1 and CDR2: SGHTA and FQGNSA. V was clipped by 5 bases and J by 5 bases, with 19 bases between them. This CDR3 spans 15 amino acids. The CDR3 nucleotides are TGTGCCAGCAGCATGTCCACGGGGATTCGTAACGAGCAGTACTTC. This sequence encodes CASSMSTGIRNEQYF.

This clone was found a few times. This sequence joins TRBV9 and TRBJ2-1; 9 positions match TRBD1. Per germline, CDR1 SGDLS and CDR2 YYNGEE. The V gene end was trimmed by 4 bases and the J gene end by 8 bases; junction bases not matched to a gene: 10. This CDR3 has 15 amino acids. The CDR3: CASSFRDRAFDEQFF. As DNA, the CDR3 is TGTGCCAGCAGCTTCCGGGACAGGGCATTCGATGAGCAGTTCTTC.

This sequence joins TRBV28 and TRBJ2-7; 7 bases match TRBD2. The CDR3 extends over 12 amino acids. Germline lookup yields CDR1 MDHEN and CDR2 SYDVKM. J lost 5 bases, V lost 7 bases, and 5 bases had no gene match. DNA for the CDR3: TGTGCCAGCATGGGAGGGCCCCACGAGCAGTACTTC. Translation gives CASMGGPHEQYF.

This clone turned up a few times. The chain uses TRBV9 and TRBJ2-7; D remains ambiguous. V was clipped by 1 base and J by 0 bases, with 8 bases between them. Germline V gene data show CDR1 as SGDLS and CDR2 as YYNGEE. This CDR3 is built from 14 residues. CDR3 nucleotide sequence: TGTGCCAGCAGCGTAAAGTACAACTCCTACGAGCAGTACTTC. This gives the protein CASSVKYNSYEQYF.

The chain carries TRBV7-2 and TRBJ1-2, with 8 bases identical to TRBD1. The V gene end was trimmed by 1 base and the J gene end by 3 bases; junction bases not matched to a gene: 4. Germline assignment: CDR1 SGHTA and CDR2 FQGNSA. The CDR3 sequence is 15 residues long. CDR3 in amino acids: CASSLEPTGDYGYTF. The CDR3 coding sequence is TGTGCCAGCAGCTTAGAACCGACAGGGGACTATGGCTACACCTTC.

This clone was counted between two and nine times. The DNA for the CDR3 is TGTGCCAGCAGCCAGGGACAGGTTAATTCACCCCTCCACTTT. Encoded protein: CASSQGQVNSPLHF. The V and J genes are TRBV5-6 and TRBJ1-6; 8 bases are a match to TRBD1. The junction had 3 bases not matched to a gene; V was cut back by 4 bases and J by 6 bases. The CDR3 has 14 amino acids. Per germline, CDR1 SGHDT and CDR2 YYEEEE.

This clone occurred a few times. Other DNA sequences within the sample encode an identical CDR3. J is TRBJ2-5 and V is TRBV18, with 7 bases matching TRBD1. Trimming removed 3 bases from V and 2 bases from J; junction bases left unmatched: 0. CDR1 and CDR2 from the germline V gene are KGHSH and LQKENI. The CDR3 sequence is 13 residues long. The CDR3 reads CASSPGQQETQYF. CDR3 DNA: TGTGCCAGCTCACCGGGACAGCAAGAGACCCAGTACTTC.

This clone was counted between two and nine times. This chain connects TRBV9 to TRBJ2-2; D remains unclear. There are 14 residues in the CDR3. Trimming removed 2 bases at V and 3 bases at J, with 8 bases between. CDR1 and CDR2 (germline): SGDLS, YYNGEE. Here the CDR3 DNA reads TGTGCCAGCAGCGTGGTTGGGCACACCGGGGAGCTGTTTTTT. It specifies CASSVVGHTGELFF.